This T cell receptor beta chain appears in the sequencing data of a study of CD8 T cells in Susac syndrome (dated by TCRdb to between 2018 and 2021). Regarding the complete study: The study used repertoire sequencing to test whether antigen drove CD8+ T cell activation and differentiation in Susac syndrome. Clonality of the CD8+ T cell repertoire was compared between about a dozen healthy donors, roughly 14 Susac syndrome patients and roughly 15 multiple sclerosis patients. Overall results and qualifications from the work: The study acknowledged that relatively few individuals were included in the TCR sequencing and HLA analysis.

RNA was extracted with the RNeasy kit and roughly 0.5 to 1 ug was reverse transcribed using random hexamers. TCR beta CDR3 regions were amplified with the immunoSEQ multiplex PCR assay covering 54 Vbeta and 13 Jbeta segments. PCR amplification bias was corrected using a synthetic template baseline for primer optimization and computational correction. On the study's bioinformatics: Only productive sequences were kept, with reads annotated to V, D and J genes according to IMGT and analyzed in immunoSEQ Analyzer. Clonality was computed as one minus Shannon entropy normalized by log2 of the number of productive unique sequences. Public and private clones were assessed among the 100 most prevalent clones of each patient and control. Susac-specific clones were defined as absent from healthy and MS cohorts, about 1,000 published viral clones and other ImmuneACCESS disease sequences. Clones were called with MiXCR by TCRdb after fastp trimmed the public reads at Q25, and only in-frame beta chains were retained. Every distinct CDR3 protein forms one entry, paired with its most common genes and DNA. TCRdb's processing, not the authors', yielded these V and J calls. The sample records around 190,000 distinct CDR3 sequences, roughly 95% of which are singletons. Around 0.16% of the sample comes from the top ten.

V lost 3 bases and J lost 3 bases, and the count of bases not matched to a germline gene is 2. The cysteine opens and the phenylalanine closes a CDR3 of 15 amino acids. Left in the record is the CDR3 DNA by itself, 45 bases read in frame from the first base. CDR1 and CDR2 are read off the germline V gene as MDHEN and SYDVKM. Peripheral blood CD8+ and CD4+ T cells from healthy donors, Susac syndrome patients and multiple sclerosis patients were profiled by high-throughput TCR beta sequencing. Treatment-naive patients with stable or active relapsing-remitting disease fulfilling revised McDonald criteria were used as multiple sclerosis controls. Bulk CD8+ and CD4+ T cells were purified by magnetic negative isolation, whereas CD8+ TEMRA cells were enriched by FACS. Blood was drawn into EDTA tubes, processed within 24 hours, and PBMCs were isolated by density gradient centrifugation. PBMCs destined for TCR sequencing were cryopreserved in liquid nitrogen and later thawed in a 37 °C water bath. The sorted or isolated CD4+, CD8+ and CD8+ TEMRA cells reached a purity of at least 90%.

A word on this clonotype: Its antigen target is currently unknown. The sample holds no much larger clone one base away, and base qualities are not on file.

The sample consisted of CD8+ T cells from PBMCs. The sequence was collected from a human donor with multiple sclerosis. The rearranged chain carries TRBV28 and TRBJ2-2; 9 central nucleotides agree with TRBD2. The nucleotides read TGTGCCAGCAGTTTTGCGGGAGGGTACACCGGGGAGCTGTTTTTT. Translated, it gives CASSFAGGYTGELFF.